This record looks at one T cell receptor beta chain sequence and its context. One end of the junction is discordant with germline, which a read error may explain. Making TCR beta cDNA involved approximately 510 ng total RNA and a constant-region primer. Sequencing libraries for TCR beta derived from three nested multiplex PCR rounds that used slightly modified ARM-PCR. The two initial PCR rounds, roughly 9 cycles each, used TRBV1-TRBV30 forward and C-beta reverse primers. MiXCR, applied by TCRdb to the multiplex PCR reads, yields one record per CDR3 protein. The sample holds some 87,000 distinct CDR3 sequences; 68% are singletons and the top ten take around 30%. CDR3 length equals 15 residues. It was from approximately 22-30 mg of unsorted bulk tissue that RNA and DNA were co-extracted. The data belong to a study of tumor-infiltrating lymphocytes in primary liver carcinoma.

This chain joins TRBV12-3 or TRBV12-4 and TRBJ2-3, with 12 nucleotides matching TRBD2. Sequenced input: tumor-adjacent normal liver tissue. The sequence derives from a man in his forties with primary liver carcinoma and hepatitis B virus infection. The CDR3: CASSITSGRRDTQYF. CDR3 nucleotide sequence: TGTGCCAGCAGTATTACTAGCGGGAGGAGAGATACGCAATATTTT.